The 27 T cell receptor beta chains given below trace back to one sample, sequenced in a study of blood T cells in healthy people across ages. For the second PCR, which ran for roughly 6 to 12 cycles, a sample-barcoded 5' primer and a J-beta primer mix were used. Via MiXCR, TCRdb re-called the 5' RACE reads, giving one row per CDR3 protein. The sample lists about 1.6 million distinct CDR3 sequences; about 32% were seen once. Sequenced material: blood. All receptors come from a woman younger than 45 in good health.

This clonotype was detected only a few times. The chain uses TRBV10-3 and TRBJ1-1, with D tentatively TRBD1 (5 bases). Germline V gene data show CDR1 as ENHRY and CDR2 as SYGVKD. Trimming shortened V by 7 bases and J by 5 bases, and 14 bases separated the two germline ends. The CDR3 is 13 amino acids. The CDR3 here is CAITGAPGTEAFF. As DNA, the CDR3 is TGTGCCATCACTGGGGCCCCAGGGACTGAAGCTTTCTTT.

This clonotype was found many times. The chain is built from TRBV7-9 and TRBJ2-3, with 9 nucleotides matching TRBD2. This CDR3 comprises 14 residues. In germline, CDR1 is SEHNR, CDR2 FQNEAQ (reference sequence). Trimming removed 3 bases from V and 4 bases from J; junction bases left unmatched: 2. The CDR3 DNA is TGTGCCAGCAGCTTGGCTAGCGGGGCAGATACGCAGTATTTT. Protein: CASSLASGADTQYF.

The chain joins TRBV11-1 to TRBJ2-1; D unresolved. Germline V gives CDR1 SGHAT, CDR2 FQDESV (reference sequence). The V gene lost 1 base and the J gene lost 0 bases, with 13 bases spanning the gap. The CDR3 runs to 17 residues. The CDR3 bases are TGTGCCAGCAGCTTAGAGGAAAGGACGGACTCCTACAATGAGCAGTTCTTC. It specifies CASSLEERTDSYNEQFF.

This rearrangement joins TRBV27 to TRBJ2-3; D remains ambiguous. The ends were cut back, 2 bases at V and 4 bases at J, with 7 bases in the middle. Germline V CDR1 and CDR2: MNHEY, SMNVEV (reference sequence). The CDR3 has 13 residues. As DNA, the CDR3 is TGTGCCAGCAGTTTAAGGTCGCCAGATACGCAGTATTTT. Translated, it gives CASSLRSPDTQYF.

This clonotype was detected only a few times. The chain links TRBV10-3 to TRBJ2-7, with 7 bases matching TRBD2. Germline V gives CDR1 ENHRY, CDR2 SYGVKD. V lost 6 bases, J lost 0 bases, and 5 bases stayed unmatched. The CDR3 runs to 14 residues. The CDR3 protein is CAIRELANSYEQYF. Here the CDR3 DNA reads TGTGCCATCAGGGAACTAGCGAACTCCTACGAGCAGTACTTC.

The gene calls are TRBV29-1 and TRBJ1-2; possible D gene TRBD1, 6 bases. The V and J ends lost 2 bases and 3 bases respectively, with 13 bases between them. Looked up from germline, CDR1 is SQVTM and CDR2 is ANQGSEA. CDR3 length: 14 residues. The CDR3, as DNA: TGCAGCGTTGAAAAGTGGGCAGGGGACTATGGCTACACCTTC. This translates into CSVEKWAGDYGYTF.

To note about this clonotype: At one of its ends the junction is not consistent with the germline gene, which may arise from a read error. This rearrangement joins TRBV13 to TRBJ2-1; 10 bases fit TRBD2. Germline V gene sequence: CDR1 PRHDT, CDR2 FYEKMQ (reference sequence). The CDR3 totals 16 residues. CDR3 sequence (DNA): TGTGCCAGCAGCGGGGGGGCTAGCGGGAGCTACAATGAGCAGGTCTTC. Protein: CASSGGASGSYNEQVF.

The chain combines TRBV4-1 with TRBJ2-1, with 8 bases matching TRBD1. There are 17 residues in the CDR3. V trimming: 0 bases; J trimming: 8 bases; junction bases outside the gene matches: 12. The V gene's germline CDR1 is MGHRA and CDR2 YSYEKL. The CDR3 coding sequence is TGCGCCAGCAGCCAAGATGGAGGCAGGGGGCTTGACGATGAGCAGTTCTTC. Protein product: CASSQDGGRGLDDEQFF.

The rearrangement joins TRBV20-1 to TRBJ2-1, with TRBD2 matching 7 bases. This CDR3 is built from 16 residues. V dropped 0 bases and J dropped 2; count of bases not matched to a gene: 7. The V gene's germline CDR1 is DFQATT and CDR2 SNEGSKA (reference sequence). The CDR3 bases are TGCAGTGCTAGAGATTATGGGGGAGGGACCTACAATGAGCAGTTCTTC. Protein: CSARDYGGGTYNEQFF.

The V gene is TRBV27, the J gene TRBJ1-1; D gene ambiguous. Germline V gene lookup returns CDR1 MNHEY and CDR2 SMNVEV (reference sequence). The CDR3 length is 13 residues. Trimming pared 2 bases from V and 5 bases from J, leaving 9 bases between. The DNA of the CDR3 is TGTGCCAGCAGTTTAGGCAGCCAGACTGAAGCTTTCTTT. This codes for CASSLGSQTEAFF.

The chain uses TRBV6-1 and TRBJ2-2, with 8 nucleotides matching TRBD1. The CDR3 covers 20 residues. Germline V gene data show CDR1 as MNHNS and CDR2 as SASEGT. Trimming cost V 0 bases and J 0 bases; bases outside gene matches: 12. The CDR3 DNA reads as TGTGCCAGCAGTGAAGCCTGGGGACAGGAAATAAGCGCGAACACCGGGGAGCTGTTTTTT. This codes for CASSEAWGQEISANTGELFF.

The rearrangement uses TRBV20-1 and TRBJ1-1, with D perhaps TRBD1 (6 bases). From germline, CDR1 is DFQATT and CDR2 SNEGSKA (reference sequence). The CDR3 contains 12 residues. Trimming stripped 6 bases from V and 5 bases from J, with 13 bases between. DNA of the CDR3: TGCAGTGCGGGGGCGGGGTGGACTGAAGCTTTCTTT. Protein: CSAGAGWTEAFF.

This clonotype showed up just a few times. The chain recombines TRBV20-1 with TRBJ2-1; no firm D call. Trimming removed 8 bases from V and 7 bases from J, with 12 bases in between. Germline V gene data show CDR1 as DFQATT and CDR2 as SNEGSKA (reference sequence). The CDR3 contains 11 residues. In nucleotides, the CDR3 is TGCAGTTCCCGACCAACTAATGAGCAGTTCTTC. It translates to CSSRPTNEQFF.

In this sample, this clonotype turned up a few times. This chain uses TRBV6-6 with TRBJ2-6, with unresolved D. The CDR3 has 16 amino acids. Germline V gene sequence: CDR1 MNHNY, CDR2 SVGAGI (reference sequence). V gave up 5 bases and J gave up 4 bases, with 15 bases separating them. The CDR3 DNA reads TGTGCCAGCAGTGGCCAGAGGTTCTCCGGGGCCAACGTCCTGACTTTC. The encoded protein is CASSGQRFSGANVLTF.

J is TRBJ2-3 and V is TRBV12-3 or TRBV12-4; TRBD2 is a possible D gene (5 bases). The CDR3 has 13 amino acids. V was pared by 7 bases and J by 5 bases, with 13 bases between. The CDR3 bases are TGTGCCAGCACATTGGGTAGCGTAGATACGCAGTATTTT. The encoded protein is CASTLGSVDTQYF.

This clonotype was found many times. This chain links TRBV20-1 with TRBJ2-7; D uncertain. Per germline, CDR1 DFQATT and CDR2 SNEGSKA (reference sequence). The CDR3 is made up of 11 amino acids. Trimming took 2 bases from V and 3 from J, leaving 5 bases between them. Written as DNA, the CDR3 is TGCAGTGCTAGAAGTAGCTACGAGCAGTACTTC. It yields the protein CSARSSYEQYF.

Worth noting for this clonotype: At one of its ends the junction is not consistent with the germline gene, which may arise from a read error. The gene calls are TRBV6-5 and TRBJ2-7; 10 bases agree with TRBD1. The CDR3 loop spans 15 amino acids. Germline V gene sequence: CDR1 MNHEY, CDR2 SVGAGI. The CDR3 DNA sequence: TGTGTCAGCAGTTACAAGGGACAGGGGCCCTACGAGCAGTACTTC. Its protein is CVSSYKGQGPYEQYF.

V is TRBV6-1 and J is TRBJ1-5; TRBD1 matches 7 bases. The CDR3 extends over 16 amino acids. V shed 0 bases and J 5 bases; nucleotides not matched to a gene: 7. Germline V gene sequence: CDR1 MNHNS, CDR2 SASEGT. In DNA form, the CDR3 reads TGTGCCAGCAGTGAAGCGGCGACAGGGTTGGATCAGCCCCAGCATTTT. Amino acid sequence: CASSEAATGLDQPQHF.

V usage is TRBV11-2 and J usage is TRBJ2-1; TRBD2 matches at 8 bases. Germline V gene lookup returns CDR1 SGHAT and CDR2 FQNNGV. The V gene end was trimmed by 3 bases and the J gene end by 3 bases; junction bases not matched to a gene: 10. The CDR3 has 17 amino acids. This CDR3 reads CASSLTSPSGGYNEQFF. The CDR3, as DNA: TGTGCCAGCAGCTTGACATCCCCCAGCGGGGGCTACAATGAGCAGTTCTTC.

The gene calls are TRBV18 and TRBJ2-4, with TRBD1 as a possible D gene (6 bases). Germline CDR1 KGHSH, CDR2 LQKENI. Trimming removed 5 bases at V and 8 bases at J, with 13 bases between. The length of the CDR3 is 13 residues. The CDR3 sequence: CASSSGQQDIQYF. CDR3 DNA: TGTGCCAGCTCATCAGGACAGCAAGACATTCAGTACTTC.

This chain uses TRBV7-9 with TRBJ2-5; TRBD1 matches 10 bases. The CDR3 spans 16 residues. Germline CDR1 and CDR2: SEHNR and FQNEAQ (reference sequence). After removal of 5 bases from V and 4 bases from J, the junction contained 10 bases not matched to a gene. The CDR3 sequence is CASSAPDRGRGETQYF. DNA of the CDR3: TGTGCCAGCAGCGCACCCGACAGGGGGCGAGGAGAGACCCAGTACTTC.

The rearrangement uses TRBV29-1 and TRBJ2-7; D unresolved. The V gene lost 4 bases and the J gene lost 6 bases, with 16 bases spanning the gap. Germline lookup yields CDR1 SQVTM and CDR2 ANQGSEA. The CDR3 totals 13 residues. The CDR3 is CSVVDWAVGEQYF. CDR3 nucleotide sequence: TGCAGCGTTGTTGACTGGGCAGTCGGCGAGCAGTACTTC.

Comment on this clonotype: One junction end does not reproduce the germline sequence, and a read error may be involved. The chain combines TRBV12-3 or TRBV12-4 with TRBJ2-1; 12 nucleotides agree with TRBD2. The CDR3 is made up of 19 amino acids. CDR3 bases: TGTGTCAGCAGCCCTAGGACTAGCGGGATCCGATGGGGCGGCAATGAACAGTTCTTC. Encoded protein: CVSSPRTSGIRWGGNEQFF.

This clonotype was seen a handful of times. This chain links TRBV5-1 with TRBJ2-5; the match to TRBD2 covers 9 bases. J was trimmed by 2 bases and V by 4 bases; bases with no gene match: 12. The CDR3 is 17 amino acids. Germline CDR1 is SGHRS and CDR2 is YFSETQ. The CDR3 DNA sequence: TGCGCCAGCAGCCCGCCCTTAAGACTAGCGGAACAAGAGACCCAGTACTTC. It codes for CASSPPLRLAEQETQYF.

The CDR3 region has the DNA TGTGCCAGCAGTGAAAGGAGGGGGACTTTACGCGAGCAGTACTTC. Its protein product is CASSERRGTLREQYF. This chain joins TRBV2 and TRBJ2-7; D may match TRBD1 or TRBD2 (6 bases each). The CDR3 has 15 amino acids. The germline CDR1 and CDR2 sequences are SNHLY and FYNNEI. V shed 2 bases and J shed 6 bases, with 17 bases lying between them.

This rearrangement joins TRBV3-1 to TRBJ1-5; D not resolved. This CDR3 comprises 15 residues. From germline, CDR1 is LGHDT and CDR2 YNNKEL (reference sequence). The V end lost 0 bases, the J end lost 4 bases, and 10 bases lay between the germline ends. The CDR3 DNA reads as TGTGCCAGCAGCCAAGATACGGGTGTTAATCAGCCCCAGCATTTT. The encoded protein is CASSQDTGVNQPQHF.

This chain joins TRBV20-1 and TRBJ1-4; D is undetermined. The CDR3 length is 14 residues. Germline V gene sequence: CDR1 DFQATT, CDR2 SNEGSKA (reference sequence). V lost 0 bases to trimming and J lost 3 bases, with 8 bases between them. The CDR3, as DNA: TGCAGTGCTAGAGAGGAGTGGCCTAATGAAAAACTGTTTTTT. Amino acid sequence: CSAREEWPNEKLFF.